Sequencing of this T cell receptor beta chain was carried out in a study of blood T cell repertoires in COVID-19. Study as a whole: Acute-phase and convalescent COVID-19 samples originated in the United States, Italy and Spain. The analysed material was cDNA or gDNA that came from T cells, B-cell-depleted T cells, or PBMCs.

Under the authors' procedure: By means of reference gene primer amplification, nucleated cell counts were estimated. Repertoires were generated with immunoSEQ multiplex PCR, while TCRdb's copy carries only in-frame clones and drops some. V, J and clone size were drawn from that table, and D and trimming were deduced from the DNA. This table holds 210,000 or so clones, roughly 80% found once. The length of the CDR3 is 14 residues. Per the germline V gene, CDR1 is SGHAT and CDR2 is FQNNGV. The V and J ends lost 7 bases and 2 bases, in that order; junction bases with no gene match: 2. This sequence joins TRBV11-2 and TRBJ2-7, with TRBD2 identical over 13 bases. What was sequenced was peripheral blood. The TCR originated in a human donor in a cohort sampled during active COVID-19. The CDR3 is CASTTSGRAYEQYF. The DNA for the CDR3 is TGTGCCAGCACCACTAGCGGGAGGGCCTACGAGCAGTACTTC.